This TCR beta chain comes out of a study of blood T cell repertoires in COVID-19. Overall study: The study drew acute and convalescent COVID-19 samples from the United States, Italy and Spain.

Libraries were prepared by immunoSEQ multiplex PCR; TCRdb keeps only in-frame clonotypes and omits some of them. The table lists roughly 220,000 clones, around 82% of them singletons. The CDR3 is made up of 14 amino acids. CDR1 and CDR2 from the germline V gene are MNHEY and SMNVEV (reference sequence). V gave up 6 bases and J gave up 9 bases, with 15 bases separating them. The chain combines TRBV27 with TRBJ1-6; TRBD1 might be the D (6 bases). Material for sequencing was PBMCs or T cells enriched from blood (not recorded which). This receptor was identified in a man aged 25-45 years with acute COVID-19. CDR3 nucleotide sequence: TGTGCCAGCAGGGCAAATAGGGACACTTCACCCCTCCACTTT. Its protein is CASRANRDTSPLHF.